The source of this TCR beta chain is a study of shared clonotypes between healthy human individuals. Study-level points and caveats: On the whole, naive subsets had larger estimated richness than memory subsets had. At large depth, rarefaction still showed sorted-subset sequencing to be incomplete.

The authors split each subset's genomic DNA evenly across several immunoSEQ plates. This table comes from immunoSEQ multiplex PCR, and its TCRdb copy is limited to in-frame clones, with some not included. This sample has 650,000 to 700,000 clones; less than 95% occur once, and the top ten carry 30% to 40%. The CDR3 is 16 amino acids. Germline V gene sequence: CDR1 SGHTA, CDR2 FQGTGA. The germline V and J ends were trimmed by 5 bases and 2 bases, with 13 bases remaining between them. In the case of this clone: What it recognizes is unknown.

The material sequenced was memory CD8+ T cells from PBMCs. The subset here: CD45RO+ cells pooled with CCR7-negative TemRA cells. The receptor was derived from a man aged 18 to 30 in good health. Some clones in this sample may be carry-over from other donors' samples. This chain uses TRBV7-3 with TRBJ2-6; D is ambiguous. CDR3 residues: CASSPVRQAGANVLTF. The CDR3 nucleotides read TGTGCCAGCAGCCCCGTGAGGCAGGCTGGGGCCAACGTCCTGACTTTC.